The next 30 T cell receptor beta chains were all read from a single sample in a study of cytomegalovirus exposure and HLA in healthy donors (dated by TCRdb to about 2017). Receptor amplification or capture employed the immunoSEQ multiplex PCR assay. For the multiplex PCR, a mixture combining 60 forward primers for TCR Vbeta segments and 13 reverse primers for TCR Jbeta segments was used. TCRdb limited this immuneACCESS table to in-frame rearrangements with V and J called. A share of clones is missing; checked studies link under half to unresolved V genes, and the rest is unexplained. The sample table lists approximately 140,000 clones, 80% of them with a count of one. The top ten constitute around 4.1% of the sample. The sequencing sample was made of PBMCs. The receptors stem from a woman in her forties in good health and CMV-seronegative.

This clone occurred a few times. V gene TRBV13 combines with J gene TRBJ2-1, with 14 bases matching TRBD2. The junction had 3 bases not matched to a gene; V was cut back by 0 bases and J by 5 bases. The CDR3 has 17 amino acids. Germline V gene sequence: CDR1 PRHDT, CDR2 FYEKMQ (reference sequence). CDR3 in amino acids: CASSLGRTSGRNNEQFF. The CDR3 nucleotides are TGTGCCAGCAGCTTAGGAAGGACTAGCGGGAGGAACAATGAGCAGTTCTTC.

This chain uses TRBV5-1 with TRBJ1-3; tentatively, D is TRBD1 (5 bases). The germline V gene has CDR1 SGHRS and CDR2 YFSETQ. The CDR3 is made up of 16 amino acids. The V end lost 0 bases, the J end lost 2 bases, and 12 bases lay between the germline ends. The CDR3 sequence: CASSLGQGRTGNTIYF. CDR3 nucleotide sequence: TGCGCCAGCAGCTTGGGGCAGGGAAGGACTGGAAACACCATATATTTT.

The chain uses TRBV19 and TRBJ1-4; possible D gene TRBD1, 6 bases. CDR3 length: 14 residues. V lost 4 bases to trimming and J lost 7 bases, with 13 bases between them. Per germline, CDR1 LNHDA and CDR2 SQIVND (reference sequence). The chain's CDR3 is CASSTTGLGEKLFF. The CDR3 DNA reads as TGTGCCAGTAGTACCACAGGGCTTGGTGAAAAACTGTTTTTT.

The chain employs TRBV4-2 and TRBJ1-2; 9 nucleotides match TRBD1. This CDR3 contains 15 residues. Germline assignment: CDR1 LGHNA and CDR2 YNFKEQ. With V trimmed by 4 bases and J by 4 bases, 7 bases remained unmatched. CDR3 region: CASSRTGTGFYGYTF. The CDR3 region has the DNA TGTGCCAGCAGCCGGACAGGGACAGGGTTCTATGGCTACACCTTC.

The chain links TRBV19 to TRBJ2-1; D perhaps matches TRBD2 (6 bases). V lost 2 bases and J lost 9, with 17 bases in between. CDR3 length: 15 residues. Germline CDR1 and CDR2: LNHDA and SQIVND (reference sequence). The CDR3 DNA reads TGTGCCAGTAGTATATATGGCGGGAATCAGGGTGAGCAGTTCTTC. Translation: CASSIYGGNQGEQFF.

The chain uses TRBV7-9 and TRBJ2-3; D gene uncertain. Looked up from germline, CDR1 is SEHNR and CDR2 is FQNEAQ (reference sequence). Trimming shortened V by 3 bases and J by 2 bases, and 9 bases separated the two germline ends. The CDR3 extends over 14 amino acids. CDR3 DNA sequence: TGTGCCAGCAGCTTGGTGGCTTACACAGATACGCAGTATTTT. Translating it yields CASSLVAYTDTQYF.

The genes are TRBV18 and TRBJ1-1; D uncertain. Germline lookup yields CDR1 KGHSH and CDR2 LQKENI. The CDR3 contains 15 residues. V lost 4 bases and J 4 bases, leaving 16 bases between the germline ends. CDR3 region: CASSLTGEGGTEAFF. As DNA, the CDR3 is TGTGCCAGCTCACTGACCGGTGAGGGAGGCACTGAAGCTTTCTTT. Looking up the rest from reference TRBV18 and TRBJ1-1 gives the full variable domain: NAGVMQNPRHLVRRRGQEARLRCSPMKGHSHVYWYRQLPEEGLKFMVYLQKENIIDESGMPKERFSAEFPKEGPSILRIQQVVRGDSAAYFCASSLTGEGGTEAFFGQGTRLTVV.

The rearrangement uses TRBV6-6 and TRBJ1-1; perhaps TRBD1 as D (6 bases). Germline CDR1 reads MNHNY; CDR2 reads SVGAGI (reference sequence). The V gene lost 6 bases and the J gene lost 4 bases, with 15 bases spanning the gap. This CDR3 is built from 14 residues. The CDR3 is CASRLQGPGTEAFF. The CDR3 region has the DNA TGTGCCAGCAGGCTACAGGGTCCCGGCACTGAAGCTTTCTTT.

In this sample, this clone turned up a few times. As DNA, the CDR3 is TGTGCCAGCAGCTTGGGGGCTACATTATATCTTGAGCAGTTCTTC. It yields the protein CASSLGATLYLEQFF. The genes are TRBV5-6 and TRBJ2-1; no firm D call. Germline CDR1 SGHDT, CDR2 YYEEEE. Trimming removed 0 bases from V and 9 bases from J, with 16 bases in between. There are 15 residues in the CDR3.

V gene TRBV4-3 combines with J gene TRBJ1-3; D is unresolved. V lost 0 bases to trimming and J lost 6 bases, with 12 bases between them. The CDR3 loop spans 15 amino acids. Looked up from germline, CDR1 is LGHNA and CDR2 is YSLEER. CDR3 protein: CASSQEAVEENTIYF. CDR3 DNA: TGCGCCAGCAGCCAAGAGGCGGTAGAGGAAAACACCATATATTTT.

This chain uses TRBV6-1 with TRBJ2-2, with D unresolved. CDR1 and CDR2 (germline): MNHNS, SASEGT. The CDR3 is made up of 13 amino acids. The ends were cut back, 6 bases at V and 5 bases at J, with 10 bases in the middle. The CDR3 sequence: CASRQVVTGELFF. DNA of the CDR3: TGTGCCAGCAGGCAGGTCGTAACCGGGGAGCTGTTTTTT.

The V and J genes are TRBV7-3 and TRBJ2-3; 8 nucleotides line up with TRBD2. CDR3 size: 15 residues. CDR1 is SGHTA and CDR2 is FQGTGA in the germline V gene. Trimming at V came to 5 bases and at J to 2 bases, leaving 6 bases not matched to a gene. The CDR3 spells CASSERGLLTDTQYF. DNA of the CDR3: TGTGCCAGCAGCGAGCGGGGGCTTCTCACAGATACGCAGTATTTT.

This sequence joins TRBV28 and TRBJ1-5; D is undetermined. The germline V gene encodes CDR1 MDHEN and CDR2 SYDVKM. The CDR3 extends over 13 amino acids. The CDR3 sequence is CASEIDSNQPQHF. CDR3 DNA sequence: TGTGCTAGTGAAATCGATAGCAATCAGCCCCAGCATTTT.

The gene calls are TRBV5-1 and TRBJ2-7, with 8 bases identical to TRBD1. The CDR3 runs to 17 residues. V gave up 4 bases and J gave up 3 bases; unmatched junction bases: 15. Germline V gene lookup returns CDR1 SGHRS and CDR2 YFSETQ. The CDR3 region has the DNA TGCGCCAGCAGCCCCTGGACAGGGAGCGGGTGGGTCTACGAGCAGTACTTC. Encoded protein: CASSPWTGSGWVYEQYF.

V gene TRBV29-1 combines with J gene TRBJ1-2; weak D call: TRBD1 (5 bases). CDR1 is SQVTM and CDR2 is ANQGSEA in the germline V gene. This CDR3 has 13 residues. V was shortened by 0 bases and J by 8 bases, with 13 bases between the two germline ends. CDR3 sequence: CSVEDTPKGGYTF. The CDR3 DNA reads TGCAGCGTTGAAGATACACCCAAGGGGGGCTACACCTTC.

The chain has TRBV9 and TRBJ2-5; 12 bases match TRBD2. V shed 0 bases, J shed 5 bases, and the junction held 5 bases outside the gene matches. The germline V gene encodes CDR1 SGDLS and CDR2 YYNGEE. The CDR3 spans 16 residues. This chain's CDR3 is CASSVGTSGGIETQYF. As DNA, the CDR3 is TGTGCCAGCAGCGTAGGCACTAGCGGGGGGATTGAGACCCAGTACTTC.

The chain recombines TRBV11-2 with TRBJ1-2, with D possibly being TRBD1 (6 bases). The CDR3 length is 14 residues. Germline assignment: CDR1 SGHAT and CDR2 FQNNGV. V shed 2 bases and J shed 5 bases, with 12 bases lying between them. CDR3 region: CASSLSRQGYGYTF. DNA for the CDR3: TGTGCCAGCAGCTTATCTAGGCAGGGGTATGGCTACACCTTC.

The rearrangement joins TRBV6-5 to TRBJ1-2; D is unclear. Trimming left V 2 bases short and J 5 bases short, with 9 bases between. There are 13 residues in the CDR3. CDR1 is MNHEY and CDR2 is SVGAGI in the germline V gene. In DNA form, the CDR3 reads TGTGCCAGCAGTTACCATCCACAGTATGGCTACACCTTC. This encodes CASSYHPQYGYTF.

The rearrangement links TRBV4-1 to TRBJ1-1; D is unclear. Trimming left V 4 bases short and J 3 bases short, with 12 bases between. CDR3 size: 14 residues. Looked up from germline, CDR1 is MGHRA and CDR2 is YSYEKL. CDR3 nucleotide sequence: TGCGCCAGCAGCCTTCGGTGGGCCGACACTGAAGCTTTCTTT. It translates to CASSLRWADTEAFF.

The V and J genes are TRBV29-1 and TRBJ2-5; 8 positions match TRBD1. V trimming: 6 bases; J trimming: 5 bases; junction bases outside the gene matches: 8. Per germline, CDR1 SQVTM and CDR2 ANQGSEA. The CDR3 length is 13 residues. CDR3 sequence reads: CSVKDRAGETQYF. CDR3 DNA sequence: TGCAGCGTAAAGGACAGGGCGGGGGAGACCCAGTACTTC.

This chain joins TRBV27 and TRBJ1-1; tentatively, D is TRBD1 (6 bases). Trimming left V 0 bases short and J 2 bases short, with 19 bases between. The CDR3 loop spans 18 amino acids. Germline V CDR1 and CDR2: MNHEY, SMNVEV (reference sequence). The CDR3 coding sequence is TGTGCCAGCAGTTTATCCGAAGGCTGGCCAGGGACAAACACTGAAGCTTTCTTT. Amino acids: CASSLSEGWPGTNTEAFF.

This clone appeared a few times. The J gene is TRBJ1-1, the V gene TRBV5-1; D possibly corresponds to TRBD1 (5 bases). Germline CDR1 reads SGHRS; CDR2 reads YFSETQ. This CDR3 has 14 residues. Trimming took 1 base from V and 1 from J, leaving 8 bases between them. DNA for the CDR3: TGCGCCAGCAGCTTGTCGGGGGGGAACACTGAAGCTTTCTTT. Protein: CASSLSGGNTEAFF.

J is TRBJ2-3 and V is TRBV5-4; perhaps TRBD1 as D (6 bases). The germline V gene encodes CDR1 SGHNT and CDR2 YYREEE (reference sequence). The germline V and J ends were trimmed by 3 bases and 3 bases, with 11 bases remaining between them. The length of the CDR3 is 14 residues. Written as DNA, the CDR3 is TGTGCCAGCAGCTCCCCAAGGGGGACAGATACGCAGTATTTT. Its protein product is CASSSPRGTDTQYF.

V is TRBV5-6 and J is TRBJ1-2; 9 nucleotides align to TRBD1. Germline V gene sequence: CDR1 SGHDT, CDR2 YYEEEE. The CDR3 sequence is 16 residues long. Losses at the gene ends were 6 bases for V and 5 bases for J; bases not matched to a gene: 14. CDR3 sequence: CASKDGTGRIWYGYTF. In nucleotides, the CDR3 is TGTGCCAGCAAGGATGGGACAGGGCGGATTTGGTATGGCTACACCTTC.

The gene calls are TRBV27 and TRBJ1-1, with a possible D match to TRBD1 (6 bases). The CDR3 runs 15 residues. Germline assignment: CDR1 MNHEY and CDR2 SMNVEV (reference sequence). V lost 5 bases and J lost 11, with 24 bases in between. The CDR3 DNA reads as TGTGCCAGCAGTCGAACTACAGGGTCTCCCCGCCGGGCTTTCTTT. Its protein product is CASSRTTGSPRRAFF.

The rearrangement links TRBV19 to TRBJ2-7; 8 nucleotides line up with TRBD1. Germline V gene lookup returns CDR1 LNHDA and CDR2 SQIVND (reference sequence). V lost 9 bases to trimming and J lost 4 bases; unmatched junction nucleotides: 11. This CDR3 region has 14 residues. The DNA of the CDR3 is TGTGCCAGCAGCCACGGGACAGGATTTTACGAGCAGTACTTC. Protein product: CASSHGTGFYEQYF.

V is TRBV2 and J is TRBJ2-3, with a tentative D call TRBD2 (6 bases). Germline V gene sequence: CDR1 SNHLY, CDR2 FYNNEI. The CDR3 has 14 residues. Trimming took off 7 bases at V and 6 bases at J, with 17 bases between the two ends. The CDR3 DNA reads as TGTGCCAGCAACGGCCGGGGGACGTGGGATACGCAGTATTTT. This sequence encodes CASNGRGTWDTQYF.

V gene TRBV4-2 combines with J gene TRBJ1-4, with 9 bases that match TRBD1. CDR1 and CDR2 from the germline V gene are LGHNA and YNFKEQ. With V trimmed by 4 bases and J by 0 bases, 15 bases remained unmatched. The CDR3 is 20 residues long. CDR3 protein: CASSRSTSAQGAATNEKLFF. The DNA for the CDR3 is TGTGCCAGCAGCCGTTCAACTTCGGCACAGGGGGCTGCAACTAATGAAAAACTGTTTTTT.

This rearrangement joins TRBV6-5 to TRBJ2-1, with D perhaps matching TRBD2 (5 bases). CDR3 size: 15 residues. V gave up 7 bases and J gave up 2 bases, with 15 bases separating them. The germline V gene has CDR1 MNHEY and CDR2 SVGAGI. CDR3 amino acids: CASMFSSGAYNEQFF. As DNA, the CDR3 is TGTGCCAGCATGTTTTCGTCCGGGGCCTACAATGAGCAGTTCTTC.

The rearrangement uses TRBV7-2 and TRBJ2-7; 11 bases agree with TRBD2. Germline V lookup: CDR1 SGHTA, CDR2 FQGNSA. The CDR3 loop spans 16 amino acids. Losses at the gene ends were 3 bases for V and 4 bases for J; bases not matched to a gene: 8. CDR3: CASSLTVLAGGYEQYF. In DNA form, the CDR3 reads TGTGCCAGCAGCTTGACCGTTCTAGCGGGAGGTTACGAGCAGTACTTC.